The TCR beta chain described here comes from a study of blood T cells in healthy people across ages. The authors ran a second PCR of about 7 to 12 cycles using a sample-barcoded 5' primer and a J-beta primer mix. Every cDNA molecule carried a tag from a template-switch adaptor bearing 12 random nucleotides. TCRdb processed the 5' RACE reads anew with MiXCR; each CDR3 protein has one entry. The sample gives 850,000 to 1,300,000 distinct CDR3 sequences, 45% of which show up once; approximately 19% is in the top ten. This clonotype was observed many times. V shed 3 bases and J shed 3 bases, with 12 bases lying between them. This CDR3 region has 13 residues. Germline V CDR1 and CDR2: DFQATT, SNEGSKA (reference sequence).

The V and J genes are TRBV20-1 and TRBJ2-7, with D perhaps TRBD1 (5 bases). Source material: blood. The receptor comes from an older woman in good health. The chain's CDR3 is CSARRQILYEQYF. In nucleotides, the CDR3 is TGCAGTGCTAGGAGACAGATCCTCTACGAGCAGTACTTC.